These 13 T cell receptor beta chains came from one sample sequenced in a study of T cell responses to AZD1222 COVID-19 vaccine. Sequencing used immunoSEQ multiplex PCR; TCRdb keeps in-frame clones, though not all of them. The sample gives around 210,000 clones, roughly 94% of which show up once; over 1.5% is in the top ten. The sequencing used peripheral blood, collected 28 days after the second dose of the MenACWY control vaccine. These receptors all come from an adult who received the MenACWY meningococcal vaccine as a control.

This chain uses TRBV10-3 with TRBJ1-2; no definite D call. The germline V gene has CDR1 ENHRY and CDR2 SYGVKD. The CDR3 extends over 15 amino acids. Trimming took off 0 bases at V and 2 bases at J, with 10 bases between the two ends. For the CDR3, the DNA is TGTGCCATCAGTGAGTCAGTCAGTGGAAACTATGGCTACACCTTC. It translates to CAISESVSGNYGYTF.

V usage is TRBV19 and J usage is TRBJ1-5, with 8 bases fitting TRBD1. Trimming at V came to 2 bases and at J to 1 base, leaving 1 base not matched to a gene. The CDR3 consists of 15 residues. Germline assignment: CDR1 LNHDA and CDR2 SQIVND (reference sequence). As DNA, the CDR3 is TGTGCCAGTAGTATACCAGGGGGCAGCAATCAGCCCCAGCATTTT. Residues: CASSIPGGSNQPQHF.

The rearrangement links TRBV28 to TRBJ1-3; D is unclear. This CDR3 contains 16 residues. V was trimmed by 4 bases and J by 0 bases, leaving 13 bases between them. Germline-derived CDR1 and CDR2 are MDHEN and SYDVKM. Here the CDR3 reads CASSSTVLSSGNTIYF. The CDR3 nucleotides read TGTGCCAGCAGTTCTACAGTCTTAAGCTCTGGAAACACCATATATTTT.

The rearrangement joins TRBV23-1 to TRBJ1-4; a weak D match, TRBD1 (6 bases). TRBV23-1 is an ORF for which the function is uncertain. V lost 8 bases, J lost 1 base, and 17 bases lay in between. The CDR3 is 16 amino acids. The CDR3 bases are TGCGCCAGCGCGGGGGGGCAACGGGGAACTAATGAAAAACTGTTTTTT. Translation: CASAGGQRGTNEKLFF.

Points on this clone: Sequence at one end of the junction differs from germline and may be a read error. The chain carries TRBV6-1 and TRBJ1-1; a weak D match, TRBD1 (5 bases). This CDR3 spans 12 amino acids. Germline loops: CDR1 MNHNS, CDR2 SASEGT. The CDR3 loop is CASSEEEGVRSF. The DNA for the CDR3 is TGTGCCAGCAGTGAAGAGGAAGGGGTCCGGAGCTTT.

As to this clone: Other DNA sequences from this sample encode an identical CDR3 as well. The chain carries TRBV30 and TRBJ1-5; TRBD1 might be the D (5 bases). The CDR3 loop spans 13 amino acids. The V end was cut by 0 bases, the J end by 3 bases, with 6 bases between. CDR1 and CDR2 (germline): GTSNPN, SVGIG (reference sequence). The CDR3, as DNA: TGTGCCTGGAGTGTAGGGGCCAATCAGCCCCAGCATTTT. Its protein product is CAWSVGANQPQHF.

The chain combines TRBV5-6 with TRBJ2-7, with TRBD2 matching 11 bases. The CDR3 is made up of 16 amino acids. In germline, CDR1 is SGHDT, CDR2 YYEEEE. The ends lost 0 bases at V and 4 bases at J; junction bases unmatched: 6. Here the CDR3 DNA reads TGTGCCAGCAGCTTGGTTCAGGGACTAGCGGAATACGAGCAGTACTTC. Translated, it gives CASSLVQGLAEYEQYF.

This clone was seen only once. This sequence joins TRBV6-5 and TRBJ2-7, with D possibly TRBD2 on 7 matching bases. Germline V lookup: CDR1 MNHEY, CDR2 SVGAGI. Trimming removed 6 bases from V and 3 bases from J, with 18 bases in between. The CDR3 extends over 15 amino acids. DNA of the CDR3: TGTGCCAGCAGGGTCAGCGGGACATCGATCTACGAGCAGTACTTC. Translation: CASRVSGTSIYEQYF.

The chain is built from TRBV30 and TRBJ1-2; D might be TRBD1 (6 bases). The germline CDR1 and CDR2 sequences are GTSNPN and SVGIG (reference sequence). The CDR3 loop spans 15 amino acids. V was trimmed by 0 bases and J by 2 bases, leaving 13 bases between them. The CDR3 region is CAWSVGQRRNYGYTF. The DNA of the CDR3 is TGTGCCTGGAGTGTCGGACAGCGACGCAACTATGGCTACACCTTC.

The chain employs TRBV6-6 and TRBJ2-7; TRBD2 might be the D (7 bases). Germline V gene data show CDR1 as MNHNY and CDR2 as SVGAGI (reference sequence). Trimming removed 5 bases at V and 3 bases at J, with 17 bases between. This CDR3 has 15 amino acids. CDR3 nucleotide sequence: TGTGCCAGCAGTCCGACTCGGGGGGCAGTCTACGAGCAGTACTTC. Encoded protein: CASSPTRGAVYEQYF.

CDR3: CASSPRTGSIYF. CDR3 DNA: TGTGCCAGCAGCCCCCGTACCGGTTCCATATATTTT. V is TRBV11-2 and J is TRBJ1-3; D uncertain. The V end was cut by 5 bases, the J end by 11 bases, with 13 bases between. This CDR3 region has 12 residues. Germline V lookup: CDR1 SGHAT, CDR2 FQNNGV.

The J gene is TRBJ1-6, the V gene TRBV19; unclear D gene. The germline gives CDR1 LNHDA, CDR2 SQIVND (reference sequence). V lost 4 bases and J 9 bases, leaving 13 bases between the germline ends. The CDR3 is 14 residues long. CDR3 protein: CASSTESRVSPLHF. For the CDR3, the DNA is TGTGCCAGTAGTACGGAGTCTCGCGTTTCACCCCTCCACTTT.

This CDR3 reads CASSLERTPGSWPQHF. CDR3 DNA: TGTGCCAGCAGTTTAGAGAGGACCCCAGGATCTTGGCCCCAGCATTTT. This chain joins TRBV28 and TRBJ1-5; unclear D gene. Germline V CDR1 and CDR2: MDHEN, SYDVKM. CDR3 length: 16 residues. Trimming removed 2 bases from V and 9 bases from J, with 20 bases in between.